This T cell receptor (beta chain) comes out of a study of Ad26.COV2.S vaccination and SARS-CoV-2 variants (dated by TCRdb to about 2021). About the investigation overall: Vaccine-arm donors were drawn from COV1001, a multicentre, randomized, double-blind, placebo-controlled phase I-IIa trial of Ad26.COV2.S in healthy adults. Ad26.COV2.S was given intramuscularly at 5x10^10 or 1x10^11 viral particles, as a single shot or as two shots 56 days apart. TCRbeta repertoire sequencing was used to assess the specificity and breadth of SARS-CoV-2-reactive T cell receptors after Ad26.COV2.S vaccination. The TCR-sequenced set comprised approximately 30 samples: around 20 Ad26.COV2.S vaccine recipients, 5 placebo recipients and 8 SARS-CoV-2 convalescent individuals. Participants in the trial were split at random into five groups of five each, receiving low-dose or high-dose Ad26.COV2.S once or twice, or else placebo on both occasions. Throughout the experiments and outcome assessment, investigators stayed blinded to trial group allocation.

The immunoSEQ Assay was the method used to sequence TCRbeta CDR3 regions. After extraction, genomic DNA underwent amplification by bias-controlled multiplex PCR, followed by high-throughput sequencing. The original pipeline was this. To quantify the absolute abundance of every unique TCRbeta CDR3 region, sequences were collapsed and filtered. T cell fraction was estimated by normalizing TCRbeta template counts to usable DNA, with usable DNA measured through amplification of reference genes found in all nucleated cells. Repertoire TCRs were annotated as SARS-CoV-2-specific when V gene, CDR3 amino acid sequence and J gene were exactly matched to a known reactive TCR set. The reference SARS-CoV-2 TCR set came from MIRA and was filtered for enrichment in COVID-19-positive ImmuneCODE repertoires, removing public or cross-reactive TCRs. Drawing on the MIRA antigens, annotated TCRs were analysed further at the level of specific ORF or position within ORF. Breadth was defined as annotated unique rearrangements over total unique productive rearrangements; depth was the summed frequency of those rearrangements. TCR breadth was compared between groups using two-sided Wilcoxon rank-sum tests. In TCRdb, the immuneACCESS table is reduced to in-frame sequences with V and J assigned. These tables do not hold every clone; where another copy was compared, an unresolved V gene accounts for under half, and the others remain unexplained. That table supplies the V and J calls and clone size; D and trimming were determined from the DNA. For this sample the table gives over 400,000 clones, of which roughly 87% were detected only once. The biggest ten clones account for 2.5% of the sample.

As concerns this clone: There is no known antigen for this receptor. Per-base qualities were not stored, and no clone one base away is much larger.

General study outcomes and caveats: Spike-specific TCR breadth was higher in Ad26.COV2.S recipients than in placebo recipients (P = 0.0014). The authors noted that the TCR breadth and depth analyses may have underestimated total T cell responses. The study was not powered for comparison of responses between vaccine doses or regimens. After vaccination, substantial breadth of spike-specific CD8+ and CD4+ T cell responses was reported. Vaccine and placebo recipients had similar non-spike TCR breadth, a finding consistent with the vaccine containing only spike.

The treatment or condition label, read with the paper, signifies: roughly 18 received Ad26.COV2.S at low or high dose, single or two shots; 5 received placebo; per-sample allocation not given. Repertoires of vaccine and placebo recipients were sequenced from samples taken on day 63 after the first injection. In Cohort 1b, roughly 25 adults aged 18-55 years were enrolled at a single site in Boston, USA, between 29 July and 7 August 2020. Ad26.COV2.S was a replication-incompetent adenovirus type 26 vector that expressed a prefusion-stabilized SARS-CoV-2 spike protein derived from the original Wuhan strain. V and J lose 3 bases and 7 bases, and a span of 10 bases separates them. According to the germline V gene, CDR1 reads SGHTA and CDR2 reads FQGTGA. The CDR3 holds 13 amino acids from the cysteine to the phenylalanine. The read is trimmed to its CDR3 DNA, 39 bases read in frame from base 1.

The sample was peripheral blood, taken in a trial of Ad26.COV2.S vaccine versus placebo. The chain links TRBV7-3 with TRBJ2-1; the D call is possibly TRBD1 or TRBD2, each sharing 5 bases. This TCR came from a person aged 18-65 years who received the Ad26.COV2.S COVID-19 vaccine or a placebo. DNA sequence: TGTGCCAGCAGCTTGGGGGACGAAAATGAGCAGTTCTTC. It specifies CASSLGDENEQFF. The reference TRBV7-3 and TRBJ2-1 proteins fill in what lies around the CDR3, so the full variable domain reads GAGVSQTPSNKVTEKGKYVELRCDPISGHTALYWYRQSLGQGPEFLIYFQGTGAADDSGLPNDRFFAVRPEGSVSTLKIQRTERGDSAVYLCASSLGDENEQFFGPGTRLTVL.